This T cell receptor (beta chain) emerged from a study of regulatory T cells in long-lasting Graves disease. This clonotype was picked up many times. Germline loops: CDR1 MNHEY, CDR2 SMNVEV (reference sequence). Between the trimmed V and J ends, which lost 3 bases and 7 bases, there was a span of 10 bases. This CDR3 is 13 amino acids long. The time point was: newly diagnosed GD, antithyroid drugs for less than 3 months. TCR sequences were obtained from RNA taken from PBMCs. EDTA tubes were used for drawing approximately 8.4 milliliters of peripheral blood. In building TCR beta libraries, iRepertoire HTBI primers were used together with Arm-PCR of CDR3 regions. TCRdb re-analysed the multiplex PCR reads in MiXCR, keeping a single row per CDR3 protein. The data contain fewer than 450,000 distinct CDR3 sequences, approximately 15% of them singletons. This same sample was also part of a study on T cells in Graves' hyperthyroidism and ophthalmopathy. That report notes: Over 18 months, lack of ophthalmopathy progression marked Graves' hyperthyroidism as stable. Hyperthyroidism in the patients, aged 18 to 65, was newly diagnosed and under 2 months in duration. In the blood, most expanded thyroid clonotypes above 0.001 appeared as well.

The chain has TRBV27 and TRBJ1-5; perhaps TRBD1 as D (5 bases). The sequence was collected from a middle-aged woman with Graves disease. Source: peripheral blood mononuclear cells (PBMCs), taken at new diagnosis, from a patient treated with antithyroid drugs. The CDR3 coding sequence is TGTGCCAGCAGTTTGAGCAGGGTCCAGCCCCAGCATTTT. This gives the protein CASSLSRVQPQHF.